This paragraph reports one TCR beta chain. Read data end 3 residues before the CDR3 end; the end is taken from the germline J gene. The data originate from a study of T cells in women clearing cervical HPV infection. TCR beta CDR3 amplified by multiplex PCR from approximately 1,100 ng genomic DNA. The method was immunoSEQ multiplex PCR; TCRdb's version includes in-frame clones alone and lacks a portion of them. The sample has approximately 41,000 clones. Germline V CDR1 and CDR2: SEHNR, FQNEAQ (reference sequence). The CDR3 consists of 13 residues. V was cut by 7 bases and J by 0 bases, with 10 bases left in between.

Sequencing input: blood buffy coat. This TCR derives from a woman aged 18-69 years with a cervical HPV16 infection that either progressed to CIN3+ or cleared (not recorded which). The J gene is TRBJ2-7, the V gene TRBV7-9, with a possible D match to TRBD2 (5 bases). CDR3 loop: CASTRADSYEQYF. The covered CDR3 bases are TGTGCCAGCACCCGAGCGGACTCCTACGAG.